Each of the 24 T cell receptor beta chains below was sequenced from the same sample in a study of blood T cell repertoires in COVID-19. Profiled with immunoSEQ multiplex PCR; TCRdb holds only in-frame clones, not every one. The repertoire has over 250,000 clones, 86% of them found once; the top ten carry roughly 13%. Sequences were obtained from peripheral blood. Every receptor here comes from a woman aged 70-85 years with COVID-19, enrolled during active disease.

The chain is built from TRBV6-5 and TRBJ1-1; TRBD1 aligns across 9 bases. Germline CDR1 MNHEY, CDR2 SVGAGI. The CDR3 totals 14 residues. Trimming removed 6 bases from V and 6 bases from J; junction bases left unmatched: 8. CDR3 amino acids: CASRPGTGTPEAFF. For the CDR3, the DNA is TGTGCCAGCAGACCCGGGACAGGGACCCCTGAAGCTTTCTTT.

V and J are TRBV28 and TRBJ1-3; TRBD1 matches 9 bases. The germline V gene has CDR1 MDHEN and CDR2 SYDVKM. The CDR3 spans 16 residues. V lost 6 bases, J lost 5 bases, and 11 bases stayed unmatched. This chain's CDR3 is CASSPTGQGFRNTIYF. CDR3 sequence (DNA): TGTGCCAGCAGCCCTACTGGACAGGGGTTTCGAAACACCATATATTTT.

This chain joins TRBV18 and TRBJ1-1; 8 nucleotides agree with TRBD1. The CDR3 loop spans 14 amino acids. Germline V lookup: CDR1 KGHSH, CDR2 LQKENI. Unmatched junction bases numbered 11, after V lost 4 bases and J lost 10 bases. CDR3 amino acids: CASSLLDRDIIAFF. The CDR3 region has the DNA TGTGCCAGCTCACTCTTGGACAGGGATATTATAGCTTTCTTT.

The chain combines TRBV4-2 with TRBJ2-7; 8 nucleotides line up with TRBD2. With V trimmed by 1 base and J by 5 bases, 7 bases remained unmatched. This CDR3 region has 15 residues. Looked up from germline, CDR1 is LGHNA and CDR2 is YNFKEQ. The CDR3 loop reads CASSQAGTRANEQYF. The CDR3 region has the DNA TGTGCCAGCAGCCAAGCCGGGACTAGGGCGAACGAGCAGTACTTC.

This clone was found once. V gene TRBV27 combines with J gene TRBJ1-4, with 10 bases aligning to TRBD1. The CDR3 covers 13 residues. With 4 bases clipped from V and 12 bases from J, the junction kept 5 bases outside the gene matches. Germline CDR1 and CDR2: MNHEY and SMNVEV (reference sequence). This CDR3 reads CASSSWTGGELFF. The DNA for the CDR3 is TGTGCCAGCAGTTCTTGGACAGGGGGGGAACTGTTTTTT. The full variable domain, rest sourced from reference TRBV27 and TRBJ1-4, is EAQVTQNPRYLITVTGKKLTVTCSQNMNHEYMSWYRQDPGLGLRQIYYSMNVEVTDKGDVPEGYKVSRKEKRNFPLILESPSPNQTSLYFCASSSWTGGELFFGSGTQLSVL.

The chain couples TRBV7-2 to TRBJ1-4, with D possibly matching TRBD1 (5 bases). V lost 5 bases and J lost 4, with 17 bases in between. CDR1 is SGHTA and CDR2 is FQGNSA in the germline V gene. This CDR3 has 16 residues. In DNA, the CDR3 is TGTGCCAGCAGCCGGGGGTGGGGAACGTATAATGAAAAACTGTTTTTT. Amino acids: CASSRGWGTYNEKLFF.

A note on this clone: One end of the junction is discordant with germline, which a read error may explain. The same CDR3 also results from other DNA sequences found in this sample. The chain combines TRBV19 with TRBJ2-2, with 9 bases lining up with TRBD2. The germline gives CDR1 LNHDA, CDR2 SQIVND (reference sequence). The CDR3 loop spans 16 amino acids. The CDR3 region is CASSPLAGVDTGELFF. In nucleotides, the CDR3 is TGTGCCAGTAGTCCTTTAGCGGGGGTGGACACCGGGGAGTTGTTTTTT.

The genes are TRBV5-8 and TRBJ2-2, with D tentatively TRBD1 (6 bases). The CDR3 totals 16 residues. V shed 1 base and J shed 5 bases, with 15 bases lying between them. From germline, CDR1 is SGHTS and CDR2 YDEGEE. Here the CDR3 reads CASSLLSGTLTGELFF. The CDR3 nucleotides read TGTGCCAGCAGCTTGTTGTCCGGGACACTTACCGGGGAGCTGTTTTTT.

V usage is TRBV6-5 and J usage is TRBJ2-2; possibly TRBD1 for D (6 bases). Germline-derived CDR1 and CDR2 are MNHEY and SVGAGI. Deletions cut 10 bases from V and 4 bases from J, with 16 bases between. This CDR3 is built from 14 residues. The CDR3 loop is CATHLRGATGELFF. The CDR3 DNA is TGTGCCACCCACCTCAGGGGAGCCACCGGGGAGCTGTTTTTT.

V is TRBV3-1 (or the pseudogene TRBV3-2) and J is TRBJ1-2; D not certain. There are 13 residues in the CDR3. The V gene lost 0 bases and the J gene lost 4 bases, with 6 bases spanning the gap. The germline V gene has CDR1 LGHDT and CDR2 YNNKEL (reference sequence). The CDR3 sequence: CASSQDGLYGYTF. The DNA for the CDR3 is TGTGCCAGCAGCCAAGATGGGCTCTATGGCTACACCTTC.

This rearrangement joins TRBV28 to TRBJ2-1, with D maybe TRBD1 (5 bases). The V gene lost 7 bases and the J gene lost 9 bases, with 13 bases spanning the gap. The CDR3 has 12 residues. Germline lookup yields CDR1 MDHEN and CDR2 SYDVKM. CDR3 nucleotide sequence: TGTGCCAGCACTGAAGGGGTGAGTGAGCAGTTCTTC. It encodes CASTEGVSEQFF.

This clone was seen only a few times. V and J are TRBV30 and TRBJ2-7; the D gene is possibly TRBD2 (6 bases). Germline CDR1 and CDR2: GTSNPN and SVGIG (reference sequence). The length of the CDR3 is 13 residues. Deletions cut 3 bases from V and 6 bases from J, with 15 bases between. Here the CDR3 reads CAWRPLMGGEQYF. CDR3 nucleotide sequence: TGTGCCTGGAGACCCCTAATGGGGGGCGAGCAGTACTTC.

This chain uses TRBV14 with TRBJ2-1, with a tentative D call TRBD2 (6 bases). Per germline, CDR1 SGHDN and CDR2 FVKESK. Trimming took off 0 bases at V and 15 bases at J, with 15 bases between the two ends. This CDR3 comprises 13 residues. CDR3 in amino acids: CASSQDWRVAPFF. The CDR3 DNA is TGTGCCAGCAGCCAAGATTGGAGGGTGGCTCCGTTCTTC.

Regarding this clone: Within the sample, other DNA sequences also encode this same CDR3. The V call is TRBV6-5, the J call TRBJ1-2; D call uncertain. The V gene lost 5 bases and the J gene lost 2 bases, with 3 bases spanning the gap. The CDR3 has 11 residues. From germline, CDR1 is MNHEY and CDR2 SVGAGI. The CDR3 loop reads CASSLNYGYTF. The CDR3 DNA reads as TGTGCCAGCAGTCTCAACTATGGCTACACCTTC.

The sample holds a few counts of this clone. The chain recombines TRBV19 with TRBJ1-2; possibly TRBD1 for D (6 bases). The CDR3 has 14 residues. V was shortened by 9 bases and J by 0 bases, with 14 bases between the two germline ends. Germline-derived CDR1 and CDR2 are LNHDA and SQIVND (reference sequence). The CDR3 sequence: CASSDRQPNYGYTF. The CDR3, as DNA: TGTGCCAGCTCGGACAGACAACCTAACTATGGCTACACCTTC.

The genes are TRBV18 and TRBJ2-5; possibly TRBD2 for D (6 bases). The CDR3 is 15 residues long. The germline V and J ends were trimmed by 4 bases and 5 bases, with 17 bases remaining between them. Per the germline V gene, CDR1 is KGHSH and CDR2 is LQKENI. In nucleotides, the CDR3 is TGTGCCAGCTCACTTACTTCAGGCGGGGTTGAGACCCAGTACTTC. Its translation: CASSLTSGGVETQYF.

The chain is built from TRBV19 and TRBJ1-5; tentative D call: TRBD1 (6 bases). V lost 2 bases and J lost 4, with 18 bases in between. In germline, CDR1 is LNHDA, CDR2 SQIVND (reference sequence). The CDR3 has 17 residues. The CDR3, as DNA: TGTGCCAGTAGTATAAGCCGGGGGAGGGGGGAAAATCAGCCCCAGCATTTT. Translating it yields CASSISRGRGENQPQHF. Full variable domain (rest looked up from reference TRBV19 and TRBJ1-5): DGGITQSPKYLFRKEGQNVTLSCEQNLNHDAMYWYRQDPGQGLRLIYYSQIVNDFQKGDIAEGYSVSREKKESFPLTVTSAQKNPTAFYLCASSISRGRGENQPQHFGDGTRLSIL.

The rearrangement uses TRBV6-5 and TRBJ2-7; TRBD1 agrees at 9 bases. Germline-derived CDR1 and CDR2 are MNHEY and SVGAGI. CDR3 length: 14 residues. V gave up 4 bases and J gave up 4 bases; unmatched junction bases: 5. This CDR3 reads CASSSRTGVYEQYF. DNA of the CDR3: TGTGCCAGCAGTTCCAGGACAGGGGTGTACGAGCAGTACTTC.

The chain's CDR3 is CASSLASPPHPDTQYF. The CDR3 DNA is TGCGCCAGCAGCTTAGCTAGCCCTCCTCACCCGGATACGCAGTATTTT. The rearrangement joins TRBV5-1 to TRBJ2-3; possibly TRBD2 for D (5 bases). Germline V gives CDR1 SGHRS, CDR2 YFSETQ. Trimming pared 2 bases from V and 6 bases from J, leaving 19 bases between. The CDR3 totals 16 residues.

V gene TRBV19 combines with J gene TRBJ1-5, with 9 bases aligning to TRBD1. The germline CDR1 and CDR2 sequences are LNHDA and SQIVND (reference sequence). The ends lost 6 bases at V and 2 bases at J; junction bases unmatched: 8. The CDR3 extends over 16 amino acids. CDR3 bases: TGTGCCAGTAGGGGACAGGGTACGGGGGGCAATCAGCCCCAGCATTTT. Translation gives CASRGQGTGGNQPQHF.

The rearrangement joins TRBV7-2 to TRBJ1-5; the D is unclear. The V end was cut by 1 base, the J end by 0 bases, with 7 bases between. CDR1 is SGHTA and CDR2 is FQGNSA in the germline V gene. There are 15 residues in the CDR3. CDR3 sequence: CASSLGSVSNQPQHF. In DNA form, the CDR3 reads TGTGCCAGCAGCTTAGGATCGGTTAGCAATCAGCCCCAGCATTTT.

This rearrangement joins TRBV6-5 to TRBJ1-1; no reliable D call. V gave up 7 bases and J gave up 4 bases, with 13 bases separating them. Germline values: CDR1 MNHEY, CDR2 SVGAGI. The CDR3 runs to 13 residues. The CDR3 DNA is TGTGCCAGCACCAAGGCCGCGGGCACTGAAGCTTTCTTT. Encoded protein: CASTKAAGTEAFF.

This chain links TRBV6-4 with TRBJ2-3; D not resolved. This CDR3 region has 10 residues. Looked up from germline, CDR1 is MRHNA and CDR2 is SNTAGT. V was pared by 4 bases and J by 9 bases, with 5 bases between. CDR3 in amino acids: CASSGATQYF. The CDR3 DNA follows: TGTGCCAGCAGTGGAGCGACGCAGTATTTT.

The chain recombines TRBV11-2 with TRBJ1-2; 8 bases match TRBD1. The CDR3 is 16 residues long. The germline V gene encodes CDR1 SGHAT and CDR2 FQNNGV. V trimming: 3 bases; J trimming: 4 bases; junction bases outside the gene matches: 10. CDR3 region: CASSLDREEAGYGYTF. The CDR3 DNA sequence: TGTGCCAGCAGCTTGGACAGGGAGGAGGCGGGCTATGGCTACACCTTC.